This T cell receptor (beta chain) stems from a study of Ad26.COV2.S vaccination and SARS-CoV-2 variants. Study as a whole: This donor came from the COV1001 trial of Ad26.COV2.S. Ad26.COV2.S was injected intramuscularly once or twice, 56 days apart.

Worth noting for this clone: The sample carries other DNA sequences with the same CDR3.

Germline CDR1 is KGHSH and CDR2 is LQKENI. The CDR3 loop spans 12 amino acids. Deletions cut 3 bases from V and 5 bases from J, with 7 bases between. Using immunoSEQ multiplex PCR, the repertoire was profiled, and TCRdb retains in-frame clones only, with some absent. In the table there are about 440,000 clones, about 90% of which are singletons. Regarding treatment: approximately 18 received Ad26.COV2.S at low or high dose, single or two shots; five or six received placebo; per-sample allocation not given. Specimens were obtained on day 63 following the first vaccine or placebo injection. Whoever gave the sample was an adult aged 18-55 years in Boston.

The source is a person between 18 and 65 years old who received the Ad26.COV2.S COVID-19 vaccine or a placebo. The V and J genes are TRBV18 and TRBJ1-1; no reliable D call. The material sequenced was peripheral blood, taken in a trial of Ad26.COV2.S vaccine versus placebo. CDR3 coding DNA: TGTGCCAGCTCACCTCAAGGGACTGAAGCTTTCTTT. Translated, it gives CASSPQGTEAFF.